This note documents a single T cell receptor (beta chain) sequence. This clonotype was picked up a small number of times. Its antigen specificity is not known. Base qualities are not at hand, and no much larger clone is one base apart. Library preparation was by 5' RACE. Instrument used: NextSeq 500. Unique molecular identifiers were attached to individual cDNA molecules in the TCR library protocol so that sequencing error and PCR bias could be corrected. Both TCR alpha and beta chains were sequenced, and tight co-correlation was observed between alpha and beta sequence abundances in each sample. As for the original processing: Decombinator V4 was used to annotate TCR sequences for V gene, J gene and CDR3. Expanded TCRs were defined as changing significantly between any two time points under a Poisson model with p below 0.0001. Abundances of TCRs were expressed as counts per million after normalisation to the total number of TCRs sequenced in each sample. TRAV1-2 paired with TRAJ12, TRAJ20 or TRAJ33 defined MAIT TCRs, while TRAV10 paired with TRAJ18 defined iNKT TCRs. A search of VDJdb, accessed on 1 November 2021, was run for TCRs annotated to CMV, EBV and SARS-CoV-2, with TCRs annotated for multiple antigens excluded. The public sequencing data were trimmed at Q25 with fastp and processed into clonotypes with MiXCR by TCRdb, which kept only in-frame beta chains. All rows with the same CDR3 protein become a single entry with the most common DNA and genes. The V and J calls reflect TCRdb's pipeline rather than the authors' work. The sample includes about 100,000 distinct CDR3 sequences, with about 12% observed a single time. Around 2.4% of the sample comes from the top ten.

A case-control design nested within a healthcare worker cohort in London, UK, was used, with weekly nasopharyngeal swab PCR tests and blood sampling performed. Healthcare workers were recruited between 23 and 31 March 2020, during the week of the UK lockdown, and were followed weekly for up to roughly 16 weeks. V and J are truncated by 3 bases and 4 bases respectively, leaving an intervening sequence of 6 bases. Taken from the germline V gene, the CDR1 and CDR2 loops are LGHNA and YSLEER. From cysteine to phenylalanine, the CDR3 is 12 amino acids long. The DNA shown is the 36-base CDR3, in frame from base 1. This sample was included in a study of early T cells in non-severe SARS-CoV-2 infection (dated by TCRdb to about 2021). A note on the overall study: Because TCR sequencing relied on bulk RNA taken from unsorted whole blood, pairing of alpha and beta chains was not possible. The paper as a whole reports these results and caveats: VDJdb matching was skewed toward anti-spike CD8 responses and likely underestimated virus-specific expansions by missing private and CD4 specificities.

This clonotype was obtained from an adult who was a healthcare worker with PCR-confirmed SARS-CoV-2 infection or an uninfected control (not recorded which). The sequence is built from TRBV4-3 and TRBJ1-2, with TRBD1 perhaps the D gene, on 5 matching bases. The specimen sequenced was whole blood. The CDR3 region has the sequence CASSQGVYGYTF. The bases are TGCGCCAGCAGCCAGGGGGTCTATGGCTACACCTTC.